A single sample gave rise to the 24 T cell receptor beta chains below, sequenced in a study of T-cell reconstitution after alpha-beta-depleted transplantation in children. A library of TCRbeta sequences, prepared with unique molecular identifiers, was generated. TCRdb itself ran the PCR reads through MiXCR, one entry per CDR3 protein. The sample records 450,000 to 550,000 distinct CDR3 sequences, 11% being singletons. Sample: PBMCs, mostly from graft donor cells, taken 180 days after TCRalphabeta/CD19-depleted stem cell transplant. The receptors were sampled from a female patient between 2 and 15 years old who had a stem cell transplant for aplastic anemia, so the T cells may come from the graft donor.

This clonotype has at least ten counts. The chain combines TRBV12-3 or TRBV12-4 with TRBJ2-7; D ambiguous. The CDR3 has 14 residues. V shed 1 base and J shed 3 bases, with 10 bases lying between them. Here the CDR3 reads CASSLVPDLYEQYF. Written as DNA, the CDR3 is TGTGCCAGCAGTTTAGTCCCGGACCTCTACGAGCAGTACTTC.

The V call is TRBV29-1, the J call TRBJ2-1; 12 nucleotides line up with TRBD2. The germline gives CDR1 SQVTM, CDR2 ANQGSEA. Germline trimming cut 3 bases from V and 1 base from J; bases unmatched to any gene: 4. This CDR3 contains 16 residues. This chain's CDR3 is CSVDPGLAGSYNEQFF. DNA of the CDR3: TGCAGCGTTGACCCGGGACTAGCGGGTTCCTACAATGAGCAGTTCTTC.

The J gene is TRBJ1-1, the V gene TRBV29-1, with no clear D. Germline V lookup: CDR1 SQVTM, CDR2 ANQGSEA. Trimming removed 4 bases at V and 5 bases at J, with 11 bases between. CDR3 length equals 12 residues. CDR3 nucleotide sequence: TGCAGCGTTGGACCTCTGAGGACTGAAGCTTTCTTT. It encodes CSVGPLRTEAFF.

The chain recombines TRBV12-3 or TRBV12-4 with TRBJ1-5, with D hard to call. Trimming took 3 bases from V and 16 from J, leaving 13 bases between them. This CDR3 is built from 11 residues. The CDR3 protein is CASSFKGHIHF. CDR3 nucleotides: TGTGCCAGCAGTTTTAAGGGCCACATACATTTT.

This clonotype has a handful of counts. V is TRBV3-1 and J is TRBJ2-1, with a weak D call TRBD2 (6 bases). V lost 2 bases to trimming and J lost 7 bases, with 12 bases between them. CDR3 size: 14 residues. The V gene's germline CDR1 is LGHDT and CDR2 YNNKEL (reference sequence). CDR3 DNA sequence: TGTGCCAGCAGCCAATTGGATGCGGGGAATGAGCAGTTCTTC. This codes for CASSQLDAGNEQFF.

The rearrangement uses TRBV15 and TRBJ1-5; 12 bases match TRBD1. Trimming cost V 4 bases and J 7 bases; bases outside gene matches: 11. The CDR3 covers 17 residues. CDR1 LNHNV and CDR2 YYDKDF come from the germline V gene (reference sequence). In nucleotides, the CDR3 is TGTGCCACCAGCACCTTCAAACCCGGGACAGGGGGCCAGCCCCAGCATTTT. Amino acids: CATSTFKPGTGGQPQHF.

The CDR3 here is CASSFPLAPRGEKLFF. The CDR3 nucleotides are TGTGCCAGCAGTTTCCCCCTGGCCCCTAGGGGTGAAAAACTGTTTTTT. V usage is TRBV28 and J usage is TRBJ1-4; the D gene is possibly TRBD1 (5 bases). The ends were cut back, 3 bases at V and 7 bases at J, with 18 bases in the middle. This CDR3 is 16 amino acids long. Germline V lookup: CDR1 MDHEN, CDR2 SYDVKM.

In its sample, this clonotype was seen a few times. The chain has TRBV27 and TRBJ2-1; 8 positions agree with TRBD2. The germline CDR1 and CDR2 sequences are MNHEY and SMNVEV (reference sequence). V lost 2 bases and J lost 9; bases outside the gene matches: 24. The CDR3 covers 20 residues. This chain's CDR3 is CASSLLTPLAEALVLGEQFF. Written as DNA, the CDR3 is TGTGCCAGCAGTTTACTAACCCCACTAGCGGAGGCCTTAGTCCTGGGTGAGCAGTTCTTC.

In this sample, this clonotype turned up a few times. The chain uses TRBV29-1 and TRBJ2-2; either TRBD1 or TRBD2 may fit D (5 bases each). The V and J ends lost 3 bases and 5 bases respectively, with 7 bases between them. Per germline, CDR1 SQVTM and CDR2 ANQGSEA. This CDR3 is built from 12 residues. The CDR3, as DNA: TGCAGCGTTGACAGGGAGACCGGGGAGCTGTTTTTT. Its translation is CSVDRETGELFF.

The DNA for the CDR3 is TGTGCCAGCAGCAAAAAAGGTGGGTCGGAGGGGATCTTCTCCTACGAGCAGTACGTC. Translating gives CASSKKGGSEGIFSYEQYV. This chain uses TRBV21-1 with TRBJ2-7; the table's D call TRBD2 went unverified against the DNA. TRBV21-1 is recorded as a pseudogene. This CDR3 has 19 residues.

This clonotype showed up just a few times. As DNA, the CDR3 is TGTGCCAGCAGCCGGGACGGGGGCGTTAATGAAAAACTGTTTTTT. Protein product: CASSRDGGVNEKLFF. The chain combines TRBV27 with TRBJ1-4, with a possible D match to TRBD1 (6 bases). The CDR3 loop spans 15 amino acids. Germline CDR1 MNHEY, CDR2 SMNVEV (reference sequence). The V end was cut by 6 bases, the J end by 4 bases, with 15 bases between.

The CDR3 DNA reads TGCAGCGTTGATATTGGGAAGTACACTGAAGCTTTCTTT. Its translation: CSVDIGKYTEAFF. This chain uses TRBV29-1 with TRBJ1-1; no definite D call. CDR1 SQVTM and CDR2 ANQGSEA come from the germline V gene. The germline V and J ends were trimmed by 3 bases and 3 bases, with 11 bases remaining between them. This CDR3 comprises 13 residues.

This clonotype was seen at least ten times. The chain employs TRBV3-1 and TRBJ1-2; D remains unclear. CDR3 length: 12 residues. Germline V gene sequence: CDR1 LGHDT, CDR2 YNNKEL (reference sequence). V was shortened by 3 bases and J by 8 bases, with 10 bases between the two germline ends. CDR3 sequence reads: CASSHGRQGYTF. In nucleotides, the CDR3 is TGTGCCAGCAGCCACGGAAGGCAAGGCTACACCTTC.

This clonotype was picked up a small number of times. The chain carries TRBV6-1 and TRBJ1-1; 9 bases fit TRBD1. The J segment lost 4 bases and the V segment lost 8 bases, leaving 11 bases of the junction unmatched. This CDR3 contains 15 residues. Germline V lookup: CDR1 MNHNS, CDR2 SASEGT. The CDR3 nucleotides read TGTGCCAGCCAACCCATCCGGGACAGGGTCACTGAAGCTTTCTTT. Translation gives CASQPIRDRVTEAFF.

In DNA, the CDR3 is TGCGCCAGCAGGGGATTAGAGACCCAGTACTTC. Its protein product is CASRGLETQYF. This chain joins TRBV5-1 and TRBJ2-5; unclear D gene. The V gene lost 5 bases and the J gene lost 4 bases, with 6 bases spanning the gap. The CDR3 extends over 11 amino acids. Germline CDR1 SGHRS, CDR2 YFSETQ.

This clonotype was seen many times. This chain links TRBV7-9 with TRBJ1-1; unclear D gene. V gave up 5 bases and J gave up 1 base, with 8 bases separating them. The CDR3 spans 13 residues. Per the germline V gene, CDR1 is SEHNR and CDR2 is FQNEAQ (reference sequence). CDR3 region: CASSLGWNTEAFF. The CDR3 DNA is TGTGCCAGCAGCCTTGGTTGGAACACTGAAGCTTTCTTT.

This clonotype was picked up a small number of times. The V and J genes are TRBV7-9 and TRBJ2-1, with 8 positions matching TRBD1. The CDR3 is 14 residues long. Germline CDR1 and CDR2: SEHNR and FQNEAQ (reference sequence). V was pared by 5 bases and J by 6 bases, with 6 bases of the junction left unmatched. The CDR3: CASSPMTGANEQFF. CDR3 DNA sequence: TGTGCCAGCAGCCCCATGACAGGGGCCAATGAGCAGTTCTTC.

This clonotype was detected a few times. This chain joins TRBV6-5 and TRBJ2-7; 10 bases map to TRBD2. Germline assignment: CDR1 MNHEY and CDR2 SVGAGI. J was trimmed by 7 bases and V by 2 bases; bases with no gene match: 5. The CDR3 extends over 14 amino acids. The CDR3 is CASSYGLAGEEQYV. CDR3 coding DNA: TGTGCCAGCAGTTACGGGCTAGCGGGAGAAGAGCAGTACGTC.

V usage is TRBV5-1 and J usage is TRBJ1-1; 7 bases agree with TRBD1. The germline V gene encodes CDR1 SGHRS and CDR2 YFSETQ. The CDR3 runs to 16 residues. J gave up 2 bases and V 2 bases, and 9 bases lay outside the gene matches. This CDR3 is CASSLIRQGFNTEAFF. In DNA, the CDR3 is TGCGCCAGCAGCTTAATACGACAGGGTTTCAACACTGAAGCTTTCTTT.

This clonotype showed up just a few times. This chain connects TRBV18 to TRBJ2-1, with 7 bases aligning to TRBD1. V trimming: 3 bases; J trimming: 2 bases; junction bases outside the gene matches: 4. Germline V CDR1 and CDR2: KGHSH, LQKENI. The CDR3 has 15 residues. For the CDR3, the DNA is TGTGCCAGCTCACCGGTGACAGGGACCTACAATGAGCAGTTCTTC. As protein: CASSPVTGTYNEQFF. The full variable domain, in which reference TRBV18 and TRBJ2-1 provide the parts outside the CDR3, is NAGVMQNPRHLVRRRGQEARLRCSPMKGHSHVYWYRQLPEEGLKFMVYLQKENIIDESGMPKERFSAEFPKEGPSILRIQQVVRGDSAAYFCASSPVTGTYNEQFFGPGTRLTVL.

Comments on this clonotype: Sequence at one end of the junction differs from germline and may be a read error. The chain couples TRBV10-3 to TRBJ1-5; TRBD1 is a possible D gene (5 bases). Germline V gives CDR1 ENHRY, CDR2 SYGVKD. CDR3 length equals 15 residues. The CDR3 nucleotides are TGTACCATCAGTAAGTTGAGGGGAGACAATCAGCCCCAGCATTTT. As protein: CTISKLRGDNQPQHF.

This clonotype was observed a few times. CDR3 sequence: CASSYRGRGSGSPLHF. DNA for the CDR3: TGTGCCAGCAGTTACCGAGGTCGCGGGTCGGGTTCACCCCTCCACTTT. This chain uses TRBV6-5 with TRBJ1-6; D unclear. The length of the CDR3 is 16 residues. CDR1 and CDR2 from the germline V gene are MNHEY and SVGAGI. V was clipped by 2 bases and J by 9 bases, with 17 bases between them.

This clonotype was observed many times. V usage is TRBV5-1 and J usage is TRBJ2-7; weak D call: TRBD1 (6 bases). V was clipped by 3 bases and J by 1 base, with 14 bases between them. This CDR3 has 15 residues. Germline CDR1 reads SGHRS; CDR2 reads YFSETQ. The CDR3 loop is CASSSGFQGSYEQYF. CDR3 DNA sequence: TGCGCCAGCAGCTCAGGGTTCCAGGGGTCCTACGAGCAGTACTTC.

This clonotype has just a few counts. This sequence joins TRBV27 and TRBJ2-1; 12 bases agree with TRBD2. CDR1 MNHEY and CDR2 SMNVEV come from the germline V gene (reference sequence). Trimming cost V 1 base and J 7 bases; bases outside gene matches: 8. The CDR3 has 17 amino acids. CDR3 nucleotide sequence: TGTGCCAGCAGTTTATTCCTAGCGGGAGGGCTGTGGAATGAGCAGTTCTTC. Its protein is CASSLFLAGGLWNEQFF.